A selection of T cell receptor beta chains follows, all from one sample in a study of blood T cell repertoires in COVID-19. Sequencing was performed with immunoSEQ multiplex PCR; in TCRdb, only in-frame clones are kept and a portion is missing. Among tens of thousands of clones listed, roughly 90% were seen once. Sequenced sample: peripheral blood. Every receptor here comes from a human donor with active COVID-19. The donor label of this sample is uncertain. Each CDR3 is given with its conserved first and last residue.

TRBJ2-5 | TRBV6-5 | 15 | CASSYVDRYQETQYF
TRBJ1-2 | TRBV18 | 14 | CASSPLRVNYGYTF
TRBJ1-3 | TRBV10-3 | 12 | CATTGLGNTIYF
TRBJ2-1 | TRBV12-5 | 16 | CASGPAGSGGYSEQFF
TRBJ1-5 | TRBV6-6 | 16 | CASSYPNTNSNQPQHF
TRBJ2-5 | TRBV5-6 | 14 | CASRAWGGQETQYF
TRBJ1-2 | TRBV6-5 | 15 | CASSYLNTEYYGYTF
TRBJ2-1 | TRBV9 | 14 | CASSVAGSGNEQFF
TRBJ2-7 | TRBV10-1 | 16 | CASSESKFIRVHEQYF
TRBJ1-1 | TRBV28 | 12 | CASSLEYTEAFF
TRBJ2-5 | TRBV9 | 14 | CASSPGQGVETQYF
TRBJ1-6 | TRBV7-9 | 15 | CAIPNRPGGNSPLHF
TRBJ1-5 | TRBV4-2 | 14 | CASSLGSGNQPQHF
TRBJ2-2 | TRBV10-1 | 12 | CASWGVTGELFF
TRBJ2-5 | TRBV7-2 | 14 | CASSLGSSRETQYF
TRBJ1-1 | TRBV4-1 | 17 | CASSQVTGGSGRTEAFF
TRBJ1-1 | TRBV4-2 | 14 | CASSQEGRVTEAFF
TRBJ2-3 | TRBV7-3 | 15 | CASSRTSGGSDTQYF
TRBJ2-7 | TRBV7-8 | 17 | CASSYNRDSVNSYEQYF
TRBJ1-1 | TRBV6-6 | 15 | CASSYSSTRGAEAFF
TRBJ1-3 | TRBV19 | 15 | CASSTLDSSGNTIYF
TRBJ2-7 | TRBV2 | 15 | CASTPEQLPSYEQYF
TRBJ2-3 | TRBV4-3 | 14 | CASSHTKGTDTQYF
TRBJ1-2 | TRBV2 | 12 | CASIRLGYGYTF
TRBJ2-7 | TRBV19 | 14 | CASNAGGFSYEQYF
TRBJ2-7 | TRBV11-2 | 15 | CASSSPGTGAYEQYF
TRBJ1-2 | TRBV6-2/TRBV6-3 | 17 | CASSYRGQGVHDYGYTF
TRBJ2-3 | TRBV11-2 | 17 | CASSLVGGGLSTDTQYF
TRBJ2-5 | TRBV6-5 | 15 | CASSYLYSEAETQYF
TRBJ2-1 | TRBV15 | 16 | CATSRGLIGTENEQFF
TRBJ1-1 | TRBV2 | 11 | CASSLTTEAFF
TRBJ2-6 | TRBV19 | 17 | CASSMGGLITGANVLTF
TRBJ1-5 | TRBV19 | 16 | CASSRGTVRGNQPQHF
TRBJ1-2 | TRBV25-1 | 13 | CASQGANNYGYTF
TRBJ2-1 | TRBV24-1 | 17 | CATSDGLGGPSYNEQFF
TRBJ2-3 | TRBV7-9 | 15 | CASSLGTASTDTQYF
TRBJ2-2 | TRBV19 | 15 | CASSIQTTNTGELFF
TRBJ2-7 | TRBV7-8 | 15 | CASSSGIGRSYEQYF
TRBJ2-7 | TRBV4-1 | 14 | CASSPRQGAYEQYF
TRBJ2-1 | TRBV11-2 | 17 | CASSLGRGPRSINEQFF
TRBJ1-4 | TRBV12-3/TRBV12-4 | 13 | CASSALGRGSLFF
TRBJ2-5 | TRBV5-8 | 14 | CASSGYTGTETQYF
TRBJ2-1 | TRBV7-9 | 13 | CASSVTSSHEQFF
TRBJ2-1 | TRBV5-5 | 15 | CASRRDISSYNEQFF
TRBJ2-7 | TRBV7-9 | 15 | CASILTGLKPYEQYF
TRBJ2-3 | TRBV3-1/TRBV3-2 | 15 | CASSQEPGGAGGQYF
TRBJ1-1 | TRBV7-6 | 17 | CASSPRPGTGVNTEAFF
TRBJ1-2 | TRBV4-3 | 17 | CASSQSTSPGQGGGYTF
TRBJ1-1 | TRBV19 | 13 | CASIRRENTEAFF
TRBJ2-7 | TRBV5-4 | 13 | CASRRTPGSEQYF
TRBJ2-1 | TRBV11-2 | 16 | CASTPQGDTAYNEQFF
TRBJ1-2 | TRBV4-2 | 15 | CASSQDPGGFGGYTF
TRBJ2-1 | TRBV5-1 | 14 | CASRITTGGNEQFF
TRBJ2-3 | TRBV5-4 | 16 | CASSFRGGAGTDTQYF
TRBJ1-6 | TRBV7-9 | 15 | CASSLGAGGRSPLHF